A selection of T cell receptor beta chains follows, all from one sample in a study of molecular identifiers for immune sequencing clone quantification. From the PCR reads, TCRdb called clonotypes with MiXCR, one entry per CDR3 protein. Here the sample spans some 320,000 distinct CDR3 sequences, roughly 24% being singletons. Source material: naive CD8+ T cells from blood, with Jurkat cell RNA spiked in. These receptors all come from a human donor in good health. Some libraries in this study had Jurkat cell RNA spiked in. Each CDR3 is given with its conserved first and last residue. Each record gives: V gene, clone size, J gene, D gene, CDR3 DNA, CDR3 protein. A D gene is named only where the DNA matches it firmly. Clone size is not always given. Where it is, it says once, few, many or a class for expanded clones.

TRBV19	NA	TRBJ1-6	NA	TGTGCCAGTATGGGATTTCCGTCAGCAAATAATTCACCCCTCCACTTT	CASMGFPSANNSPLHF
TRBV7-6	many	TRBJ2-7	NA	TGTGCCAGCAGCCCGAGGGCCTACGAGCAGTACTTC	CASSPRAYEQYF
TRBV20-1	few	TRBJ2-2	TRBD1	TGCAGTGCTCGACAGGGGATGAACACCGGGGAGCTGTTTTTT	CSARQGMNTGELFF
TRBV9	NA	TRBJ1-3	NA	TGTGCCAGCAGCGTATCACACTCTGGAAACACCATATATTTT	CASSVSHSGNTIYF
TRBV27	many	TRBJ2-7	TRBD1	TGTGCCAGCAGTTTTGGGACAGGAGGCTACGAGCAGTACTTC	CASSFGTGGYEQYF
TRBV6-5	many	TRBJ2-3	NA	TGTGCCAGCAGTATTCAGACGGAGACAGATACGCAGTATTTT	CASSIQTETDTQYF
TRBV28	many	TRBJ1-5	TRBD1	TGTGCCAGCAGGACAGGGGCCCATCAGCCCCAGCATTTT	CASRTGAHQPQHF
TRBV20-1	NA	TRBJ2-7	NA	TGCAGTGCTAGAGATCGGACTTTCTACGAGCAGTACTTC	CSARDRTFYEQYF
TRBV6-6	many	TRBJ2-3	NA	TGTGCCAGCAGTTCCCCCACAGCCGCTGGCACAGATACGCAGTATTTT	CASSSPTAAGTDTQYF
TRBV13	few	TRBJ1-4	NA	TGTGCCAGCAGCGCCGGCAGTAATGAAAAACTGTTTTTT	CASSAGSNEKLFF
TRBV28	NA	TRBJ2-3	TRBD1	TGTGCCAGCAGTTCCGGGACAGGGGATACAGATACGCAGTATTTT	CASSSGTGDTDTQYF
TRBV29-1	NA	TRBJ2-7	TRBD2	TGCAGCGTTGAATTACGGGAGGGCCCTCAGGAGCAGTGCTTC	CSVELREGPQEQCF
TRBV6-6	NA	TRBJ1-5	NA	TGTGCCAGCAGTTACTCGAGGGGTCAGAAGGGGGATCAGCCCCAGCATTTT	CASSYSRGQKGDQPQHF
TRBV4-3	many	TRBJ2-7	TRBD2	TGCGCCAGCAGCCAATGGTCAGCGGGAGGGCCCCGGTACGAGCAGTACTTC	CASSQWSAGGPRYEQYF
TRBV20-1	NA	TRBJ1-5	NA	TGCAGTGCTAGAGGGGCGAGACTTGAGGTCCAGCATTTT	CSARGARLEVQHF
TRBV4-1	few	TRBJ2-7	TRBD1	TGCGCCAGCAGCCAAGAGACAGGGGTAGCCTACGAGCAGTACTTC	CASSQETGVAYEQYF
TRBV19	few	TRBJ1-5	NA	TGTGCCAGTAGTGACGGCCCTTATAGCAATCAGCCCCAGCATTTT	CASSDGPYSNQPQHF
TRBV4-1	few	TRBJ1-1	TRBD1	TGCGCCAGCAGCCAACGGGGTACAGGGGGCGTCGCTGAAGCTTTCTTT	CASSQRGTGGVAEAFF
TRBV24-1	many	TRBJ2-3	NA	TGTGCCACCAGTGAATATAGCACAGATACGCAGTATTTT	CATSEYSTDTQYF
TRBV6-2/TRBV6-3	NA	TRBJ2-3	NA	TGTGCCAGCACCAATTCAGGGGGACTTAGCACAGATACGCAGTATTTT	CASTNSGGLSTDTQYF
TRBV19	few	TRBJ2-5	NA	TGTGCCAGTACAGGGGACCAAGAGACCCAGTACTTC	CASTGDQETQYF
TRBV9	many	TRBJ2-7	TRBD1	TGTGCCAGCAGCGTCCGGGACAGCCCATACGAGCAGTACTTC	CASSVRDSPYEQYF
TRBV4-2	few	TRBJ2-1	NA	TGTGCCAGCAGCCAAGACGAGGGGACCTCCTACAATGAGCAGTTCTTC	CASSQDEGTSYNEQFF
TRBV25-1	many	TRBJ2-3	NA	TGTGCCAGCAGTGTATGGACAGGCACAGATACGCAGTATTTT	CASSVWTGTDTQYF
TRBV27	many	TRBJ2-7	NA	TGTGCCAGCAGTCCGTTACAGGGCTCGGGCGAGCAGTACTTC	CASSPLQGSGEQYF
TRBV25-1	many	TRBJ2-7	TRBD1	TGTGCCAGCAGTGACCGGGACAGAAGTACCTACGAGCAGTACTTC	CASSDRDRSTYEQYF
TRBV7-6	many	TRBJ2-3	NA	TGTGCCAGCGGAGGGTCCAATACGCAGTATTTT	CASGGSNTQYF
TRBV30	many	TRBJ1-1	NA	TGTGCCTGGAGTCCATCAGGGGACACTGAAGCTTTCTTT	CAWSPSGDTEAFF
TRBV4-1	few	TRBJ2-5	NA	TGCGCCAGCAGCCAAGTTGGCCAGACCCAGTACTTC	CASSQVGQTQYF
TRBV7-9	NA	TRBJ2-7	NA	TGTGCCAGCAGCCCCGGCCACAAGGGGGGGAGCCCCTACGAGCAGTACTTC	CASSPGHKGGSPYEQYF
TRBV6-2/TRBV6-3	NA	TRBJ1-1	NA	TGTGCCAGCAGTTACTGGCGTGAAGCTTTCTTT	CASSYWREAFF
TRBV20-1	many	TRBJ2-3	TRBD2	TGCAGTGCTAGTACTAGCGGGAGTCGGTACACAGATACGCAGTATTTT	CSASTSGSRYTDTQYF
TRBV5-1	many	TRBJ2-2	NA	TGCGCCAGCAGCTGGGACACGACCGGGGAGCTGTTTTTT	CASSWDTTGELFF
TRBV29-1	NA	TRBJ1-5	TRBD1	TGCAGCGTGTCACAGGGGAACGATCAACCCCAGCATTTT	CSVSQGNDQPQHF
TRBV27	NA	TRBJ2-2	TRBD2	TGTGCCAGCAGTGAGATAGCGGGAGGGCCAGCCGGGGAGCTGTTTTTT	CASSEIAGGPAGELFF
TRBV19	few	TRBJ2-2	TRBD1	TGTGCCAGCCGGGACAGGCGCAATTCGAACACCGGGGAGCTGTTTTTT	CASRDRRNSNTGELFF
TRBV14	NA	TRBJ2-7	NA	TGTGCCAGCAGCCAAGTTCGGGGTCCCTCCTACGAGCAGTACTTC	CASSQVRGPSYEQYF
TRBV28	NA	TRBJ2-7	NA	TGTGCCAGCAGTTTCCGGGGACTGCGCCGCGAGCAGTACTTC	CASSFRGLRREQYF
TRBV7-9	many	TRBJ2-7	NA	TGTGCCAGCAGCTTAGTTGGGGAGCAGTACTTC	CASSLVGEQYF
TRBV7-2	many	TRBJ2-4	TRBD2	TGTGCCAGCAGCCCAGCGGGGGCTTGGGGCATTCAGTACTTC	CASSPAGAWGIQYF
TRBV7-2	many	TRBJ2-5	NA	TGTGCCAGCAGCCGACCATGGGATGGTGCTGGAGAGACCCAGTACTTC	CASSRPWDGAGETQYF
TRBV4-3	NA	TRBJ1-1	NA	TGCGCCAGCAGCCCGAAGTCCCTCGCGCCCATAGTTCGGAACACTGAAGCTTTCTTT	CASSPKSLAPIVRNTEAFF
TRBV20-1	many	TRBJ2-7	NA	TGCAGTGCTATAAGAATGACTACCCTCGGGAACTACGAGCAGTACTTC	CSAIRMTTLGNYEQYF